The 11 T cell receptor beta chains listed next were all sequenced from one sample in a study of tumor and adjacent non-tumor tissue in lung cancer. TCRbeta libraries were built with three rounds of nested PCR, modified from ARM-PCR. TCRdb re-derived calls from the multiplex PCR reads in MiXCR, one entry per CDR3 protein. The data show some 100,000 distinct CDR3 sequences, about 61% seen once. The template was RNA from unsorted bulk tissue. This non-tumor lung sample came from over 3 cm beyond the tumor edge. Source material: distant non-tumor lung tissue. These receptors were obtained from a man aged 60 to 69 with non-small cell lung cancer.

The CDR3 DNA reads as TGTGCCAACAGCACTAGCGGGAGAGGGTACAATGAGCAGTTCTTC. As protein: CANSTSGRGYNEQFF. The J gene is TRBJ2-1, the V gene TRBV28; 11 bases match TRBD2. Germline loops: CDR1 MDHEN, CDR2 SYDVKM. The CDR3 has 15 amino acids. The ends lost 10 bases at V and 4 bases at J; junction bases unmatched: 9.

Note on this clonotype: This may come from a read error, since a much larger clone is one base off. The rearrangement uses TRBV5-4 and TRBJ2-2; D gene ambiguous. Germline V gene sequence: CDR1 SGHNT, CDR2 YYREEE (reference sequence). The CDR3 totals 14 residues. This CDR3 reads CVSSPGRNTGELFF. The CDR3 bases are TGTGTCAGCAGTCCGGGTCGGAACACCGGGGAGCTGTTTTTT.

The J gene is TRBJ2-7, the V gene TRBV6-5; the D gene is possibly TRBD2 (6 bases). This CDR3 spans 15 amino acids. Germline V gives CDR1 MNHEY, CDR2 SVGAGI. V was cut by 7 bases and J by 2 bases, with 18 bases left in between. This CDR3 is CASMAGRAQTYEQYF. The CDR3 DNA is TGTGCCAGCATGGCCGGGAGAGCCCAGACCTACGAGCAGTACTTC.

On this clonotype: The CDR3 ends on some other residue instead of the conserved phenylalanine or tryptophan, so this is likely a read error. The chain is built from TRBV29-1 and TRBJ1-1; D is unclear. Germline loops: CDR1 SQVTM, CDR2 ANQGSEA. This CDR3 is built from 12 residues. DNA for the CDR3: TGCAGCGTTGAACGGGCGAACAGTGAAGCTTTCCTT. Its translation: CSVERANSEAFL.

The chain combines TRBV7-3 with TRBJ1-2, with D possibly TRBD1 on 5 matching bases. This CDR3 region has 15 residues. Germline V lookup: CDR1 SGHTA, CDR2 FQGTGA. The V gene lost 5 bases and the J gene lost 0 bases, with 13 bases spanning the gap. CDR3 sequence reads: CASSPGGTANYGYTF. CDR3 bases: TGTGCCAGCAGCCCCGGGGGGACGGCTAACTATGGCTACACCTTC.

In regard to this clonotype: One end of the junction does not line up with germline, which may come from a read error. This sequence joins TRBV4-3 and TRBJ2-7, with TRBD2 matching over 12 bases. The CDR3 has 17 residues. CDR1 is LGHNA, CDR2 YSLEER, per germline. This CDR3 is CTSSQGTGTSGSYERYF. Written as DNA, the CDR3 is TGCACCAGCAGCCAAGGAACCGGGACTAGCGGGTCTTACGAGCGGTACTTC.

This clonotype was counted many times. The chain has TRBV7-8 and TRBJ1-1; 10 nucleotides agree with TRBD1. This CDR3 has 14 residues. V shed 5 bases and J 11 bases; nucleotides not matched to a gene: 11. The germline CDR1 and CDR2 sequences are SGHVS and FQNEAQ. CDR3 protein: CASSINSGTGAAFF. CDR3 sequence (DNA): TGTGCCAGCAGCATAAACTCCGGGACAGGGGCTGCTTTCTTT.

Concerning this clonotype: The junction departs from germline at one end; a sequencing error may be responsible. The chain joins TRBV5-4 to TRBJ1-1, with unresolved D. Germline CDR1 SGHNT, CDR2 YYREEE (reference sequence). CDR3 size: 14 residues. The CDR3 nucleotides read TGTGCCAGCAGCTTTAATTCGGATTCGGCTGAAACTCTCTTT. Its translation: CASSFNSDSAETLF.

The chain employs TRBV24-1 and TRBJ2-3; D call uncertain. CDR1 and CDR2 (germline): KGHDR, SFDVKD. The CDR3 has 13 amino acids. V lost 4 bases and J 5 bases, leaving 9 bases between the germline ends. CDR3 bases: TGTGCCACCAGTGAATCGGTCATAGATACGCAGTATTTT. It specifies CATSESVIDTQYF.

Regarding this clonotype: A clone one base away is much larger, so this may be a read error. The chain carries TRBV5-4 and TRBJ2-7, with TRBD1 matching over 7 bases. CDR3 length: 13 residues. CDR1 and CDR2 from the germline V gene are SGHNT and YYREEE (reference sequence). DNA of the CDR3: TGTGCCAGCTGCTTGGACAGGACCTACGAGCAGTACTTC. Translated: CASCLDRTYEQYF. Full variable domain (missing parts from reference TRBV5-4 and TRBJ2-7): ETGVTQSPTHLIKTRGQQVTLRCSSQSGHNTVSWYQQALGQGPQFIFQYYREEENGRGNFPPRFSGLQFPNYSSELNVNALELDDSALYLCASCLDRTYEQYFGPGTRLTVT.

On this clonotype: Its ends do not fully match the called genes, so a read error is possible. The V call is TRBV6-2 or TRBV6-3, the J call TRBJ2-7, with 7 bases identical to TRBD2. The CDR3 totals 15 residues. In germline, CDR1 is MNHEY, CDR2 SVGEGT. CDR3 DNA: TGTGCCACTAAGTGGACTAGTGGGAGCTCCTACGATCAGTACTTC. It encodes CATKWTSGSSYDQYF.